This section outlines one T cell receptor beta chain sequence together with its context. Its antigen is still unknown. 13 Jbeta primers and 60 Vbeta primers were used for the PCR. Clones were read by immunoSEQ multiplex PCR, and TCRdb kept only the in-frame ones, dropping some. This table holds 280,000 or so clones, roughly 90% found once. The sample belongs to a study of cytomegalovirus exposure and HLA in healthy donors. In the study overall: One earlier analysis, a look at 200 million or so T cells, found almost 120 million unique TCR beta sequences. General study results and limits: Later analysis demonstrated an association between a missense DCLRE1C variant and TCR beta V- and J-gene trimming. It emerged from a later analysis that several of the most significant clusters appeared to be linked to common viral pathogens.

Germline CDR1 LGHNT, CDR2 FRNRAP. Deletions cut 5 bases from V and 1 base from J, with 11 bases between. The CDR3 contains 14 residues. The chain uses TRBV12-5 and TRBJ1-1; no definite D call. This sequence originates from a woman aged 18-35 years in good health and CMV-seronegative. The sample was PBMCs. The CDR3 is CASGRTASNTEAFF. CDR3 in DNA: TGTGCTAGTGGTCGTACAGCATCGAACACTGAAGCTTTCTTT.